This record looks at one T cell receptor beta chain sequence and its context. TCRdb ran MiXCR on the RACE reads and lists one entry per CDR3 protein. The data show roughly 90,000 distinct CDR3 sequences, approximately 10% seen once. This sample is part of a study of human T cells and chemical hapten exposure. Study context: Donors were sensitized with 2% DPC on the upper inner arm. Patients got weekly scalp diphenylcyclopropenone doses over the roughly 24-week study.

Noted time point: patch test 3, about 24 weeks after DPC sensitization. Treatment reported: therapeutic diphenylcyclopropenone sensitization with weekly scalp DPC. This CDR3 comprises 17 residues. V lost 2 bases, J lost 1 base, and 3 bases stayed unmatched. Per the germline V gene, CDR1 is LGHNA and CDR2 is YSLEER. This clonotype originated in a woman aged 25 to 39 with alopecia areata. Some clones in this sample may be carry-over from other donors' samples. The material was whole blood, obtained in connection with sensitization to the hapten diphenylcyclopropenone (DPC). V is TRBV4-3 and J is TRBJ1-6, with TRBD1 matching over 9 bases. The chain's CDR3 is CASSQRDRVSYNSPLHF. The CDR3 DNA is TGCGCCAGCAGCCAACGGGACAGGGTTTCCTATAATTCACCCCTCCACTTT.